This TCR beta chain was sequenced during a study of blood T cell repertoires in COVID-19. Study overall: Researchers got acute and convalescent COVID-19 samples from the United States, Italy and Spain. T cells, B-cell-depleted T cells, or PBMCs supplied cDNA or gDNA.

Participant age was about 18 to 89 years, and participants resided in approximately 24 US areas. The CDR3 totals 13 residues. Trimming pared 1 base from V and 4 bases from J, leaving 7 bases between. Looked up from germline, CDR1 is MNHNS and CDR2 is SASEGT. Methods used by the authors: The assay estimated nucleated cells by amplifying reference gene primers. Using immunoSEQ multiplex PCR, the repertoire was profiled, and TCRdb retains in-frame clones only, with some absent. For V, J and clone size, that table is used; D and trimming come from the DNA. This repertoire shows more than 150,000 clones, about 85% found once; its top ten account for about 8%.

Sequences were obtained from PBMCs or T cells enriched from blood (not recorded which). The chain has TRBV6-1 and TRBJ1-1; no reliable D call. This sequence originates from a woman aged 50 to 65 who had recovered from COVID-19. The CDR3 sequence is CASSEGPVTEAFF. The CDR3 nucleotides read TGTGCCAGCAGTGAAGGGCCAGTCACTGAAGCTTTCTTT.